The entry below describes one T cell receptor (beta chain). The sample comes from a study of CD8 T cells in Susac syndrome. The RNA, 0.5 to 1 ug, was put through reverse transcription using random hexamers. An immunoSEQ multiplex PCR amplified TCR beta CDR3 over 54 Vbeta and 13 Jbeta. TCRdb recomputed calls from the immunoSEQ multiplex PCR reads with MiXCR, one row per CDR3 protein. This sample yields 150,000 to 160,000 distinct CDR3 sequences, of which roughly 95% are seen a single time; about 0.15% belongs to the top ten. V lost 1 base, J lost 4 bases, and 16 bases lay in between. CDR1 is SEHNR and CDR2 is FQNEAQ in the germline V gene (reference sequence). The CDR3 is 16 residues long. In blood CD8+ and CD4+ T cells, TCR beta underwent sequencing. Each multiple sclerosis control was a treatment-naive patient with relapsing-remitting disease that was either stable or active. TEMRA cells underwent FACS enrichment and CD8+ and CD4+ T cells underwent negative isolation.

Sequenced sample: CD8+ T cells from PBMCs. The chain recombines TRBV7-9 with TRBJ1-1, with TRBD1 as a possible D gene (5 bases). The source is a human donor with multiple sclerosis. Written as DNA, the CDR3 is TGTGCCAGCAGCTTAGTGGGTCAGGGAGAGGGCACTGAAGCTTTCTTT. Residues: CASSLVGQGEGTEAFF.